This is a list of T cell receptor beta chains from one sample in a study of cytomegalovirus exposure and HLA in healthy donors. Libraries were prepared by immunoSEQ multiplex PCR; TCRdb keeps only in-frame clonotypes and omits some of them. The sample yields 40,000 to 50,000 clones, about 72% seen once. The sequencing input was PBMCs. The receptors stem from a young man in good health and CMV-seronegative. Each CDR3 is given with its conserved first and last residue. D genes are given only for firm matches. Not all rows give a size; the values are once, few, many and, for expanded clones, a class.

TRBD1	TRBJ2-2	TRBV7-9	NA	CASSLSDRAGELFF	TGTGCCAGCAGTCTCTCCGACAGGGCCGGGGAGCTGTTTTTT
NA	TRBJ1-1	TRBV19	NA	CASSIGTVNPEAFF	TGTGCCAGTAGTATAGGGACAGTGAACCCTGAAGCTTTCTTT
NA	TRBJ2-6	TRBV6-6	few	CASRVSASGANVLTF	TGTGCCAGCAGGGTTAGTGCATCTGGGGCCAACGTCCTGACTTTC
TRBD2	TRBJ2-7	TRBV6-1	NA	CASSLAGLGEQYF	TGTGCCAGCAGTCTAGCGGGACTGGGGGAGCAGTACTTC
TRBD2	TRBJ2-3	TRBV19	NA	CASSDSGSGADTQYF	TGTGCCAGTAGTGATAGCGGGAGTGGGGCAGATACGCAGTATTTT
TRBD1	TRBJ2-7	TRBV5-1	once	CASSWTGNSYEQYF	TGCGCCAGCAGCTGGACAGGGAACTCCTACGAGCAGTACTTC
TRBD1	TRBJ2-2	TRBV30	few	CAWSVQGAGELFF	TGTGCCTGGAGTGTACAGGGGGCCGGGGAGCTGTTTTTT
TRBD2	TRBJ2-7	TRBV2	few	CASSLAGGVSEQYF	TGTGCCAGCAGCCTAGCGGGAGGGGTTAGCGAGCAGTACTTC
NA	TRBJ2-3	TRBV5-1	NA	CASSLWASTDTQYF	TGCGCCAGCAGCTTGTGGGCGAGCACAGATACGCAGTATTTT
TRBD1	TRBJ2-1	TRBV7-9	NA	CASSLAYGTGEENEQFF	TGTGCCAGCAGCTTAGCATACGGGACAGGGGAAGAAAATGAGCAGTTCTTC
TRBD1	TRBJ2-5	TRBV11-2	NA	CASSSITIRTGYETQYF	TGTGCCAGCAGCTCAATAACAATACGGACAGGGTACGAGACCCAGTACTTC
NA	TRBJ1-2	TRBV1	NA	CTSWDRGLSGYTF	TGCACCAGTTGGGACAGGGGGCTCTCTGGCTACACCTTC
TRBD1	TRBJ1-1	TRBV5-1	few	CASSLWGTANTEAFF	TGCGCCAGCAGCTTGTGGGGGACAGCGAACACTGAAGCTTTCTTT
TRBD2	TRBJ2-2	TRBV6-4	medium-sized	CASSGTSAGELFF	TGTGCCAGCAGTGGGACTAGCGCCGGGGAGCTGTTTTTT
TRBD2	TRBJ2-4	TRBV4-1	NA	CASSQGLAGGSTKNIQYF	TGCGCCAGCAGCCAGGGACTAGCGGGAGGTTCTACCAAAAACATTCAGTACTTC
TRBD1	TRBJ1-2	TRBV6-1	NA	CASPATGGLHGYTF	TGTGCCAGCCCAGCTACAGGGGGCTTGCATGGCTACACCTTC
NA	TRBJ2-3	TRBV5-1	few	CASSFGGFSTDTQYF	TGCGCCAGCAGCTTTGGCGGTTTTAGCACAGATACGCAGTATTTT
TRBD1	TRBJ1-5	TRBV5-1	NA	CASSDGTAGNQPQHF	TGCGCCAGCAGCGACGGGACAGCGGGCAATCAGCCCCAGCATTTT
TRBD2	TRBJ2-1	TRBV7-4	NA	CASSFVSGRDSDEQFF	TGTGCCAGCAGCTTCGTAAGCGGGAGGGATTCGGATGAGCAGTTCTTC
NA	TRBJ2-1	TRBV2	NA	CASTSNRGIVNEQFF	TGTGCCAGCACCTCGAACCGGGGGATAGTCAATGAGCAGTTCTTC
TRBD2	TRBJ2-3	TRBV10-1	NA	CASSTSGSTDTQYF	TGCGCCAGCAGTACTAGCGGGAGCACAGATACGCAGTATTTT
NA	TRBJ1-2	TRBV7-9	few	CASSTTPGRNYGYTF	TGTGCCAGCAGCACCACCCCGGGAAGGAACTATGGCTACACCTTC
NA	TRBJ1-2	TRBV18	NA	CASSGQEGNGYTF	TGTGCCAGCTCAGGGCAGGAGGGCAATGGCTACACCTTC
NA	TRBJ2-1	TRBV19	NA	CASSISPGSSYNEQFF	TGTGCCAGTAGTATAAGCCCCGGGAGTTCCTACAATGAGCAGTTCTTC
TRBD2	TRBJ2-3	TRBV27	NA	CASSLSRLAPTTDTQYF	TGTGCCAGCAGTTTATCGAGACTAGCCCCCACTACAGATACGCAGTATTTT
TRBD2	TRBJ2-7	TRBV5-6	NA	CASSLVAAGERSEQYF	TGTGCCAGCAGCTTGGTAGCGGCGGGAGAGCGGTCCGAGCAGTACTTC
TRBD2	TRBJ2-7	TRBV5-1	NA	CASSPGTAGGRREQYF	TGCGCCAGCAGCCCCGGGACGGCGGGAGGGCGTCGCGAGCAGTACTTC
NA	TRBJ2-1	TRBV10-3	once	CAISENRGLSYNEQFF	TGTGCCATCAGTGAGAACCGGGGACTTTCCTACAATGAGCAGTTCTTC
NA	TRBJ2-1	TRBV15	NA	CATSREGGEYNEQFF	TGTGCCACCAGCAGAGAGGGCGGGGAATACAATGAGCAGTTCTTC
TRBD1	TRBJ1-3	TRBV10-3	NA	CAISDTTGAGNTIYF	TGTGCCATCAGTGACACGACAGGGGCTGGAAACACCATATATTTT
TRBD1	TRBJ2-7	TRBV30	NA	CAWGQADEQYF	TGTGCCTGGGGACAGGCGGACGAGCAGTACTTC
TRBD1	TRBJ1-3	TRBV4-2	NA	CASSQKPGQGAGNTIYF	TGTGCCAGCAGCCAAAAACCGGGACAGGGGGCTGGAAACACCATATATTTT
NA	TRBJ1-2	TRBV29-1	NA	CSVEGENGYTF	TGCAGCGTTGAAGGAGAAAATGGCTACACCTTC
NA	TRBJ2-3	TRBV19	NA	CASSFGTRTQYF	TGTGCCAGTAGTTTCGGGACACGGACGCAGTATTTT
NA	TRBJ1-2	TRBV29-1	NA	CSARQTNYGYTF	TGCAGCGCAAGACAGACGAACTATGGCTACACCTTC
TRBD2	TRBJ2-5	TRBV15	NA	CATSTGLAGGGETQYF	TGTGCCACCAGCACCGGACTAGCGGGAGGAGGGGAGACCCAGTACTTC
TRBD2	TRBJ2-3	TRBV19	NA	CASSMLTSGIGGDTQYF	TGTGCCAGTAGTATGTTGACTAGCGGGATTGGCGGAGATACGCAGTATTTT
NA	TRBJ2-2	TRBV14	NA	CASSRAGHLTGELFF	TGTGCCAGCAGCCGAGCGGGACATCTCACCGGGGAGCTGTTTTTT
NA	TRBJ1-1	TRBV25-1	NA	CASSSSMNTEAFF	TGTGCCAGCAGCTCATCTATGAACACTGAAGCTTTCTTT
NA	TRBJ2-7	TRBV6-5	NA	CASSYSRISSSYEQYF	TGTGCCAGCAGTTACTCGAGAATCTCGAGCTCCTACGAGCAGTACTTC
TRBD1	TRBJ2-5	TRBV5-4	few	CASSPGQGLGETQYF	TGTGCCAGCAGCCCGGGACAGGGGCTTGGGGAGACCCAGTACTTC
TRBD2	TRBJ2-1	TRBV6-4	NA	CASSQGLAGGYNEQFF	TGTGCCAGCAGCCAAGGACTAGCGGGAGGGTATAATGAGCAGTTCTTC
TRBD2	TRBJ2-1	TRBV4-2	once	CASSQGAGGNEQFF	TGTGCCAGCAGCCAAGGTGCGGGAGGCAATGAGCAGTTCTTC
NA	TRBJ2-5	TRBV6-5	NA	CASSPGVVQYF	TGTGCCAGCAGCCCAGGGGTTGTGCAGTACTTC
TRBD2	TRBJ2-7	TRBV6-5	NA	CASNKAGAYEQYF	TGTGCCAGCAACAAAGCGGGAGCCTACGAGCAGTACTTC
NA	TRBJ2-7	TRBV7-9	NA	CATNDRLTYEQYF	TGTGCCACCAACGACAGGTTGACCTACGAGCAGTACTTC
TRBD2	TRBJ2-3	TRBV10-3	NA	CAISGTCGLGTDTQYF	TGTGCCATCAGTGGGACTTGCGGACTAGGCACAGATACGCAGTATTTT
NA	TRBJ1-1	TRBV14	NA	CASSQLRGASGTEAFF	TGTGCCAGCAGCCAACTGCGGGGAGCTTCCGGGACTGAAGCTTTCTTT
NA	TRBJ1-2	TRBV27	NA	CASSPQARYGYTF	TGTGCCAGCAGTCCCCAGGCACGCTATGGCTACACCTTC
TRBD2	TRBJ2-7	TRBV7-9	once	CASREAGGGTYEQYF	TGTGCCAGCAGGGAAGCGGGAGGGGGAACCTACGAGCAGTACTTC
TRBD1	TRBJ1-1	TRBV14	NA	CASSQDGTANTEAFF	TGTGCCAGCAGCCAAGACGGGACAGCGAACACTGAAGCTTTCTTT
NA	TRBJ2-7	TRBV4-1	few	CASSQDWGQAYEQYF	TGCGCCAGCAGCCAAGATTGGGGCCAGGCCTACGAGCAGTACTTC
NA	TRBJ2-7	TRBV6-1	few	CASSRPPEQYF	TGTGCCAGCTCTAGACCCCCCGAGCAGTACTTC
TRBD2	TRBJ2-1	TRBV5-4	NA	CASSWGGLAGPNEQFF	TGTGCCAGCAGCTGGGGGGGACTAGCGGGACCAAATGAGCAGTTCTTC
NA	TRBJ2-7	TRBV11-2	NA	CASSLEMASTYEQYF	TGTGCCAGCAGCTTAGAGATGGCTAGTACCTACGAGCAGTACTTC
TRBD1	TRBJ2-1	TRBV10-1	NA	CASSGTGKGNYNEQFF	TGCGCCAGCAGCGGGACAGGGAAAGGAAACTACAATGAGCAGTTCTTC
NA	TRBJ2-1	TRBV27	NA	CASSLLPPGLNEQFF	TGTGCCAGCAGTTTATTGCCACCGGGACTCAATGAGCAGTTCTTC
TRBD1	TRBJ1-1	TRBV7-2	few	CASNPGQRNTEAFF	TGTGCCAGCAACCCGGGACAGAGGAACACTGAAGCTTTCTTT
TRBD2	TRBJ2-2	TRBV12-5	NA	CASGFRLAGVIGTGELFF	TGTGCTAGTGGTTTCCGACTAGCGGGAGTGATCGGCACCGGGGAGCTGTTTTTT